In this sample, the clone carrying this TCR beta chain turned up a few times. TCRdb re-called the RT-PCR reads through MiXCR, storing one row per CDR3 protein. Here the sample spans 500,000 to 600,000 distinct CDR3 sequences, roughly 10% being singletons. This sample was taken from a study of response to subunit inactivated influenza vaccine. This CDR3 has 14 amino acids. V was clipped by 1 base and J by 6 bases, with 16 bases between them. Germline CDR1 and CDR2: DFQATT and SNEGSKA (reference sequence). These same records also appear under a second study, on T cells expressing NK-cell markers. From that study: The authors generated TCR beta cDNA through 5'RACE template switching with UMIs. Beta-chain profiling covered CD3+CD56+NKG2C+, CD3+CD56+NKG2C- and CD3+CD56-NKG2C+ sorted subsets. Eight donors were sequenced, seven testing HCMV-seropositive and one testing seronegative. In about six donors, dominant CD3+CD56+NKG2C+ clones formed about 1.0-8% of CD8+ cells. In several donors, dominant clonotypes made up about 25-65% of CD3+CD56-NKG2C+ cells.

This material consisted of PBMCs from blood, taken on the day of vaccination. The clonotype comes from a man between 50 and 59 years old who received an inactivated influenza vaccine. The chain joins TRBV20-1 to TRBJ2-7; D is tentatively TRBD1 or TRBD2 (5 bases each). The CDR3: CSARARGVPGEQYF. The CDR3 nucleotides read TGCAGTGCTAGAGCCCGGGGCGTCCCTGGCGAGCAGTACTTC.